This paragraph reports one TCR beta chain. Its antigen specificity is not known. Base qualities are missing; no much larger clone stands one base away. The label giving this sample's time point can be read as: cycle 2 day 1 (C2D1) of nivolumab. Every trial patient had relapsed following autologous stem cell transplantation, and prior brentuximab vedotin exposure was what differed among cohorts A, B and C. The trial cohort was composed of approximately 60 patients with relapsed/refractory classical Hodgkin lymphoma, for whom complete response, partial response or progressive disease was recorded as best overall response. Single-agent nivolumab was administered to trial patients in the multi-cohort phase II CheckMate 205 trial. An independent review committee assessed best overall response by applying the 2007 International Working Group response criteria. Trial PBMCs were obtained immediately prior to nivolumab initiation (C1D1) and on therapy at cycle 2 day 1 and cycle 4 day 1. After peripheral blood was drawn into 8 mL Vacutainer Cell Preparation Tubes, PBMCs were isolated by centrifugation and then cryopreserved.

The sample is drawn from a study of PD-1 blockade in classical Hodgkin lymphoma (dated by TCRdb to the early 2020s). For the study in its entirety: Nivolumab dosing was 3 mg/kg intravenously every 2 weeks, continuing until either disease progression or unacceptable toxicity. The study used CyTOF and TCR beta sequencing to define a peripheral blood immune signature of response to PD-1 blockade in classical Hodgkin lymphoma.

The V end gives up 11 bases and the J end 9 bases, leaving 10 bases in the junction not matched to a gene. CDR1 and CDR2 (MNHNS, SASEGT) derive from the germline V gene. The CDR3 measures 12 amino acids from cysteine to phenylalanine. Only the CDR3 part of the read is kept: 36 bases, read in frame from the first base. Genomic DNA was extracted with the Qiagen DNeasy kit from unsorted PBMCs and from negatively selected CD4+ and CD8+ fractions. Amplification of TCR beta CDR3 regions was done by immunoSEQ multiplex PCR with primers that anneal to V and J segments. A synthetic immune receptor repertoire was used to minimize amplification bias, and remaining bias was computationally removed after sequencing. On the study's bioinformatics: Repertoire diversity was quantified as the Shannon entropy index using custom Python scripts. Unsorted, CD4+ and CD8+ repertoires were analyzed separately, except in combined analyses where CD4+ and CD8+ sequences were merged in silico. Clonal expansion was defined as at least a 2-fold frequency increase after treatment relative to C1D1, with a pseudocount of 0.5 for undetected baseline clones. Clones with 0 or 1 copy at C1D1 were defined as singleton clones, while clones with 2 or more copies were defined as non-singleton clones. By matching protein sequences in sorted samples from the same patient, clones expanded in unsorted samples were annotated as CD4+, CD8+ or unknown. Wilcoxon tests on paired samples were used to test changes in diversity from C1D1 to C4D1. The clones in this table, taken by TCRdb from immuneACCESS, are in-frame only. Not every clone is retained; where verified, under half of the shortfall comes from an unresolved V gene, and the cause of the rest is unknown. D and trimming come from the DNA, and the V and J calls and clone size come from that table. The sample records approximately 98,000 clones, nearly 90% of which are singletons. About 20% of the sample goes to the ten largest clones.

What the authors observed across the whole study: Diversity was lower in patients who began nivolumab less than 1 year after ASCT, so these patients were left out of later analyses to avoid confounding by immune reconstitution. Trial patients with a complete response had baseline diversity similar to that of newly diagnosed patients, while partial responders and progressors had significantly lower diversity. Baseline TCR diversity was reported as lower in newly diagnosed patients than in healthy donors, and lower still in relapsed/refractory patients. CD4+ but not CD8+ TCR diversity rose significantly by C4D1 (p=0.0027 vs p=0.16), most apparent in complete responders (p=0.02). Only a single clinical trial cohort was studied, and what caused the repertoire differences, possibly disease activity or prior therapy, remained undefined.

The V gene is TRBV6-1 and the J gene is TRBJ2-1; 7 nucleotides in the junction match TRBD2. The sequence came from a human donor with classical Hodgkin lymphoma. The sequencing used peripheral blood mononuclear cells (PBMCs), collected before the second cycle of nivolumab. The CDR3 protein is CASRDLAAEQFF. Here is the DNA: TGTGCCTCAAGGGACCTAGCGGCTGAGCAGTTCTTC.